The 6 T cell receptor beta chains below were found in one sample sequenced in a study of Graves' ophthalmopathy and Graves' hyperthyroidism. TCR beta CDR3 regions were amplified from RNA transcripts. The first round was an RT-PCR with HTBI primers, and the second round was a multiplex PCR. MiXCR was run by TCRdb on the multiplex PCR reads, yielding one entry per CDR3 protein. This sample has hundreds of thousands of distinct CDR3 sequences; under 15% occur once, and the top ten carry 9.8%. Material: blood. These TCRs come from a woman aged 30 to 39 with Graves' ophthalmopathy.

This clonotype showed up many times. CDR3 amino acids: CASSWGTGARNSPLHF. In nucleotides, the CDR3 is TGTGCCAGCAGTTGGGGGACAGGGGCTAGGAATTCACCCCTCCACTTT. The V gene is TRBV12-3 or TRBV12-4, the J gene TRBJ1-6; 10 positions agree with TRBD1. The junction had 7 bases not matched to a gene; V was cut back by 4 bases and J by 7 bases. The CDR3 runs to 16 residues.

At least ten counts were recorded for this clonotype. This chain connects TRBV11-2 to TRBJ2-7, with D uncertain. Germline CDR1 is SGHAT and CDR2 is FQNNGV. V was pared by 3 bases and J by 2 bases, with 8 bases between. CDR3 length equals 13 residues. For the CDR3, the DNA is TGTGCCAGCAGCTTGACGGCCACCTACGAGCAGTACTTC. The encoded protein is CASSLTATYEQYF.

V and J are TRBV6-5 and TRBJ1-1; 7 nucleotides align to TRBD1. With V trimmed by 2 bases and J by 4 bases, 7 bases remained unmatched. The CDR3 has 15 amino acids. Germline CDR1 and CDR2: MNHEY and SVGAGI. The CDR3, as DNA: TGTGCCAGCAGTTACGCAAGGGGGCCCGGCACTGAAGCTTTCTTT. Translating it yields CASSYARGPGTEAFF.

This clonotype has a count of ten or more. The V call is TRBV12-3 or TRBV12-4, the J call TRBJ1-1; 7 bases map to TRBD1. V shed 6 bases and J 7 bases; nucleotides not matched to a gene: 5. This CDR3 spans 12 amino acids. CDR3 in amino acids: CASSATGVEAFF. CDR3 nucleotide sequence: TGTGCCAGCAGCGCAACAGGGGTTGAAGCTTTCTTT.

This CDR3 reads CASSQGQFVAETQYF. The CDR3 coding sequence is TGTGCCAGCAGCCAAGGACAGTTCGTTGCAGAGACCCAGTACTTC. The chain joins TRBV3-1 to TRBJ2-5; a possible D gene is TRBD1 (5 bases). Germline values: CDR1 LGHDT, CDR2 YNNKEL (reference sequence). There are 15 residues in the CDR3. Trimming took off 1 base at V and 4 bases at J, with 13 bases between the two ends.

This clonotype was seen more than once but under ten times. This rearrangement joins TRBV7-2 to TRBJ2-5, with TRBD2 matching over 10 bases. Trimming removed 3 bases from V and 4 bases from J; junction bases left unmatched: 2. In germline, CDR1 is SGHTA, CDR2 FQGNSA. This CDR3 contains 14 residues. The CDR3 is CASSFSGGRETQYF. The DNA for the CDR3 is TGTGCCAGCAGCTTTAGCGGGGGGAGAGAGACCCAGTACTTC.